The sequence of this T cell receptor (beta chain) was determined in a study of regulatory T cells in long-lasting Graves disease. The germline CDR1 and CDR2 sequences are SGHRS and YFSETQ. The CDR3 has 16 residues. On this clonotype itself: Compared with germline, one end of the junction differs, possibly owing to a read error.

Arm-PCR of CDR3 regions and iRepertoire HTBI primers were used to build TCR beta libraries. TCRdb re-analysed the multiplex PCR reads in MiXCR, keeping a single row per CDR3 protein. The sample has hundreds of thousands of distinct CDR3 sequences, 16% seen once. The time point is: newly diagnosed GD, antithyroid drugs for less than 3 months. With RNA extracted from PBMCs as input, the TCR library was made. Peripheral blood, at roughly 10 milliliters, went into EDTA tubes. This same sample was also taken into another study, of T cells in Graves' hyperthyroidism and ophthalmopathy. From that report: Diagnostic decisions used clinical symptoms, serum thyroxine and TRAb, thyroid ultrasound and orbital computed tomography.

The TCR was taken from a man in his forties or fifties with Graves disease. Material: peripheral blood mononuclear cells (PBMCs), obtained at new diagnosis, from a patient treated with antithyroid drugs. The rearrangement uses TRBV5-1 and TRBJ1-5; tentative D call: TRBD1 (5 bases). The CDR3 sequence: CASSSQQGSGGQPQHF. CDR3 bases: TGTGCCAGCAGCTCGCAGCAGGGAAGTGGTGGCCAGCCCCAGCATTTT.